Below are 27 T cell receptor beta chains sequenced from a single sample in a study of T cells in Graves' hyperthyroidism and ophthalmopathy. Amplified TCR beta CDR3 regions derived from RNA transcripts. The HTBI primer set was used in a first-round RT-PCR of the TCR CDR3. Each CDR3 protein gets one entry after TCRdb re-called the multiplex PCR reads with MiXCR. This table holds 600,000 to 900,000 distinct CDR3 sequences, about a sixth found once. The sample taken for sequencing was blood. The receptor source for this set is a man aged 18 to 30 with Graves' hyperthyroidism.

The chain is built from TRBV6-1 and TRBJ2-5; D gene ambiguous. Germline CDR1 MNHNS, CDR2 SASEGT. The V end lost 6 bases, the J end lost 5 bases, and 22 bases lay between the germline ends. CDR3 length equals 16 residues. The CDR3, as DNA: TGTGCCAGCAGATCCCCCGGTGCCGTCGATGGGGAGACCCAGTACTTC. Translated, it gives CASRSPGAVDGETQYF.

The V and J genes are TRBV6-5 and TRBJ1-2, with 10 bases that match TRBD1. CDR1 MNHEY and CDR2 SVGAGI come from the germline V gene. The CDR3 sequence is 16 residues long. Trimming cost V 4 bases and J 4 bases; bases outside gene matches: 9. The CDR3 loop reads CASSSRAGQGSYGYTF. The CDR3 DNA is TGTGCCAGCAGTTCAAGAGCGGGACAGGGGTCCTATGGCTACACCTTC.

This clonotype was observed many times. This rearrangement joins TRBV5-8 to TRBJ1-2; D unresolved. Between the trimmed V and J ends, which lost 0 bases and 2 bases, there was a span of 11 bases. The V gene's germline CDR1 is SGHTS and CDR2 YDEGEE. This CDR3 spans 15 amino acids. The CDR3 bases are TGTGCCAGCAGCTTGGTCCTCGGCAGCAACTATGGCTACACCTTC. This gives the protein CASSLVLGSNYGYTF.

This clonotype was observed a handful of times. The CDR3 here is CATSEGRRYNEQFF. In DNA, the CDR3 is TGTGCCACCAGTGAGGGTCGACGCTACAATGAGCAGTTCTTC. The chain uses TRBV24-1 and TRBJ2-1, with D unclear. CDR3 size: 14 residues. Germline V lookup: CDR1 KGHDR, CDR2 SFDVKD. Between the trimmed V and J ends, which lost 4 bases and 3 bases, there was a span of 9 bases.

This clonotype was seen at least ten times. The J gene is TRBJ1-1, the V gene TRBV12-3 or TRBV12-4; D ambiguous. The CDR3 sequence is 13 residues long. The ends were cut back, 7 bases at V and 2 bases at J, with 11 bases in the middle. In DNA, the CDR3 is TGTGCCAGCAAGTCGGGCAGAAACACTGAAGCTTTCTTT. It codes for CASKSGRNTEAFF.

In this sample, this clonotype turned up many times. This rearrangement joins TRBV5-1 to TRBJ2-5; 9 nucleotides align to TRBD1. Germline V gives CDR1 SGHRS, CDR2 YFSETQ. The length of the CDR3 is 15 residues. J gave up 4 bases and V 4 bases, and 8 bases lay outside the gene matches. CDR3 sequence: CASSGQRTGVETQYF. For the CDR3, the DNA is TGCGCCAGCAGCGGACAAAGGACAGGGGTAGAGACCCAGTACTTC.

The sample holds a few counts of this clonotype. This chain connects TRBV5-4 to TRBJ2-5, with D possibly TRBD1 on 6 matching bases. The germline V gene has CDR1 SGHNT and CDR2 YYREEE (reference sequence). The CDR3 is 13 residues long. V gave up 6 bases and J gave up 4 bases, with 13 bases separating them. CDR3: CASNREGRETQYF. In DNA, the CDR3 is TGTGCCAGCAACAGGGAAGGGAGAGAGACCCAGTACTTC.

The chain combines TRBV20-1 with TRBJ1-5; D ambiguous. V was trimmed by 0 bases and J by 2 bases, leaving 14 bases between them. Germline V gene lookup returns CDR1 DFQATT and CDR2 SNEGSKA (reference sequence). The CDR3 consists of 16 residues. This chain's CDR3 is CSARDPYRLGNQPQHF. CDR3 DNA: TGCAGTGCTAGAGATCCCTATAGGTTGGGCAATCAGCCCCAGCATTTT.

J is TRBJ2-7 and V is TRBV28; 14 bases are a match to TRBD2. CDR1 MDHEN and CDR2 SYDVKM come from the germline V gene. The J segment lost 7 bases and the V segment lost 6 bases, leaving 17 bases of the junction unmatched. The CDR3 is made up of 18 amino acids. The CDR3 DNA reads TGTGCCAGCAGCGACCCCGGACTAGCGGGGGGACCCTCTAGGGAGCAGTACTTC. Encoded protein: CASSDPGLAGGPSREQYF.

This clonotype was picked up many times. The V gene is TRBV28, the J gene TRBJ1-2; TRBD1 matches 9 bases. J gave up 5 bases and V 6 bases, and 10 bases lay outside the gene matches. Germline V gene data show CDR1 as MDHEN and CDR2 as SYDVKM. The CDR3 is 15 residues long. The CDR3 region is CASRSTRQGVYGYTF. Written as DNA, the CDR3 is TGTGCCAGCAGATCCACCCGACAGGGGGTGTATGGCTACACCTTC.

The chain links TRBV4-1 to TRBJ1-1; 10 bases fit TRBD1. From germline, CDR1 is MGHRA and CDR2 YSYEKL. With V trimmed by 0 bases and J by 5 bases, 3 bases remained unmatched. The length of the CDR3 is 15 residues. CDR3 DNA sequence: TGCGCCAGCAGCCAAGAAGGACAGGGGGGTACTGAAGCTTTCTTT. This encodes CASSQEGQGGTEAFF.

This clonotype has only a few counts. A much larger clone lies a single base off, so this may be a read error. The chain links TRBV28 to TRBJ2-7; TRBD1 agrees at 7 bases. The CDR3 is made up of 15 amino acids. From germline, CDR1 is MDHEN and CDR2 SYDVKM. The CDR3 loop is CTSSFLQGSSYEQYF. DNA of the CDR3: TGTACCAGCAGTTTCTTACAGGGGAGCTCCTACGAGCAGTACTTC.

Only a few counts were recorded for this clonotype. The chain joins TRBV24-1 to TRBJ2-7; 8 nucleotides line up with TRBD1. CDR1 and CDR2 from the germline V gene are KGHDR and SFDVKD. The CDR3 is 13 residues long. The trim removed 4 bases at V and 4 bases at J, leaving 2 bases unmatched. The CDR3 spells CATSENRGYEQYF. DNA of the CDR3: TGTGCCACCAGTGAAAACAGGGGGTACGAGCAGTACTTC.

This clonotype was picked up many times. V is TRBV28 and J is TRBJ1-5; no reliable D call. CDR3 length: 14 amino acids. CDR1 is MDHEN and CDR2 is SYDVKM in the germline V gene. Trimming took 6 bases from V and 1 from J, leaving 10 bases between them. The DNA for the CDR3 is TGTGCCAGCAGGGAAGGGTGGAGCAATCAGCCCCAGCATTTT. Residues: CASREGWSNQPQHF.

The CDR3 protein is CASSPGTSGRWGEQYF. In DNA form, the CDR3 reads TGTGCCAGCAGCCCCGGGACTAGCGGGAGGTGGGGTGAGCAGTACTTC. The V call is TRBV12-3 or TRBV12-4, the J call TRBJ2-7, with 15 nucleotides matching TRBD2. The CDR3 covers 16 residues. J lost 7 bases, V lost 6 bases, and 10 bases had no gene match.

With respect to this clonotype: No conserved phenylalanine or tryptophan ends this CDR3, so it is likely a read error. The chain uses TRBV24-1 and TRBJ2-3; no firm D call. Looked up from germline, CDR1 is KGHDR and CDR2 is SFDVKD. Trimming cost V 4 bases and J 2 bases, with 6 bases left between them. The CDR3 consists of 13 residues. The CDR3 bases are TGTGCCACCAGTGACCCGACCACAGATACGCAGTATTGT. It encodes CATSDPTTDTQYC.

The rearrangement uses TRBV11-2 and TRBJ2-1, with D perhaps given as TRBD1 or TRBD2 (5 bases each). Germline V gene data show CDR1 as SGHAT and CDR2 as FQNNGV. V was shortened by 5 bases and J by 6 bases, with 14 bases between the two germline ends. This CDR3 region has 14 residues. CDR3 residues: CASSPIRDRNEQFF. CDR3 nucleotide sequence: TGTGCCAGCAGCCCCATCCGGGACCGCAATGAGCAGTTCTTC.

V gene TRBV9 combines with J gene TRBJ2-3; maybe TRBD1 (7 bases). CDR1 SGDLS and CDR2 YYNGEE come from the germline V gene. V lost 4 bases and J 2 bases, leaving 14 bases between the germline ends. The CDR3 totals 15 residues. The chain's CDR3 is CASSTTGTFTDTQYF. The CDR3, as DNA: TGTGCCAGCAGCACGACAGGGACTTTCACAGATACGCAGTATTTT. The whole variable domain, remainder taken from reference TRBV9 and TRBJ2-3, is DSGVTQTPKHLITATGQRVTLRCSPRSGDLSVYWYQQSLDQGLQFLIQYYNGEERAKGNILERFSAQQFPDLHSELNLSSLELGDSALYFCASSTTGTFTDTQYFGPGTRLTVL.

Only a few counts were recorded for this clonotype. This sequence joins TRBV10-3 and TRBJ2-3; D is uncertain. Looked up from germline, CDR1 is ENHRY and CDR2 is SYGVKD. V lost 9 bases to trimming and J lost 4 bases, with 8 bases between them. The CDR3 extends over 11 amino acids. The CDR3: CAMKTSDTQYF. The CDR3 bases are TGTGCCATGAAAACTTCAGATACGCAGTATTTT.

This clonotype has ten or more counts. CDR3 DNA sequence: TGTGCCAGCTCACGTACAGGGTATAATCAGCCCCAGCATTTT. Translation gives CASSRTGYNQPQHF. The chain links TRBV18 to TRBJ1-5; D is possibly TRBD1 (6 bases). This CDR3 contains 14 residues. V was pared by 4 bases and J by 4 bases, with 11 bases between. CDR1 and CDR2 (germline): KGHSH, LQKENI.

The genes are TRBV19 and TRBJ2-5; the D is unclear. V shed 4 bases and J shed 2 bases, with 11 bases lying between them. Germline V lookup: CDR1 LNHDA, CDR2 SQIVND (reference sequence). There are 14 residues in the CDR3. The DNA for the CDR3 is TGTGCCAGTAGTAAGGCAGGTTCACAAGAGACCCAGTACTTC. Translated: CASSKAGSQETQYF.

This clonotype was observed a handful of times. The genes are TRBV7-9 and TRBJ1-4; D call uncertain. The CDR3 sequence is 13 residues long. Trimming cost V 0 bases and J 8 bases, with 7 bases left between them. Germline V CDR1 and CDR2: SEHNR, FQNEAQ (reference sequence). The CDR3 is CASSLALGEKLFF. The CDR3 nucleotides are TGTGCCAGCAGCTTAGCGTTGGGGGAAAAACTGTTTTTT.

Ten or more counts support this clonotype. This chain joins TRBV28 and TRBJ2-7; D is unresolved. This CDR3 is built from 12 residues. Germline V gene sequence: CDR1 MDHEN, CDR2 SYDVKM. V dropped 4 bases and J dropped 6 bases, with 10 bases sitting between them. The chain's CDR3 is CASSSSRPEQYF. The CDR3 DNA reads TGTGCCAGCAGTTCCTCTCGCCCCGAGCAGTACTTC.

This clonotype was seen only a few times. The CDR3 loop is CASTVGDPGELFF. The DNA for the CDR3 is TGTGCCAGCACGGTGGGGGATCCCGGGGAGCTGTTTTTT. The chain couples TRBV7-3 to TRBJ2-2; D may correspond to TRBD1 or TRBD2 (5 bases each). Germline CDR1 reads SGHTA; CDR2 reads FQGTGA. Deletions cut 7 bases from V and 6 bases from J, with 12 bases between. The CDR3 runs to 13 residues. Drawing the rest from reference TRBV7-3 and TRBJ2-2, the complete variable domain is GAGVSQTPSNKVTEKGKYVELRCDPISGHTALYWYRQSLGQGPEFLIYFQGTGAADDSGLPNDRFFAVRPEGSVSTLKIQRTERGDSAVYLCASTVGDPGELFFGEGSRLTVL.

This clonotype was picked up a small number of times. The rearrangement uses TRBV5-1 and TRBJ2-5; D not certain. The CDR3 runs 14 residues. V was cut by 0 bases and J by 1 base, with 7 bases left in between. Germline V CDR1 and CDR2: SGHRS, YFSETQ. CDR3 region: CASSLEGFQETQYF. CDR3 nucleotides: TGCGCCAGCAGCTTGGAAGGATTCCAAGAGACCCAGTACTTC.

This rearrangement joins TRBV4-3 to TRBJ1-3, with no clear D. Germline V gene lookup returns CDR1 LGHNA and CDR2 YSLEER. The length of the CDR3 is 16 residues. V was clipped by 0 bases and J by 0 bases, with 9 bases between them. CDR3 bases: TGCGCCAGCAGCCAAGACAAGTCACGCTCTGGAAACACCATATATTTT. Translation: CASSQDKSRSGNTIYF.

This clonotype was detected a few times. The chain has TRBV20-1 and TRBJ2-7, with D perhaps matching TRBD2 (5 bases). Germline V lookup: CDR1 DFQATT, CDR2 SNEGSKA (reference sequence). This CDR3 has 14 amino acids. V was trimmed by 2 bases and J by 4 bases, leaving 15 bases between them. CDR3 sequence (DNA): TGCAGTGCTAGACCCCGGGTAGCGTGGTACGAGCAGTACTTC. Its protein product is CSARPRVAWYEQYF.